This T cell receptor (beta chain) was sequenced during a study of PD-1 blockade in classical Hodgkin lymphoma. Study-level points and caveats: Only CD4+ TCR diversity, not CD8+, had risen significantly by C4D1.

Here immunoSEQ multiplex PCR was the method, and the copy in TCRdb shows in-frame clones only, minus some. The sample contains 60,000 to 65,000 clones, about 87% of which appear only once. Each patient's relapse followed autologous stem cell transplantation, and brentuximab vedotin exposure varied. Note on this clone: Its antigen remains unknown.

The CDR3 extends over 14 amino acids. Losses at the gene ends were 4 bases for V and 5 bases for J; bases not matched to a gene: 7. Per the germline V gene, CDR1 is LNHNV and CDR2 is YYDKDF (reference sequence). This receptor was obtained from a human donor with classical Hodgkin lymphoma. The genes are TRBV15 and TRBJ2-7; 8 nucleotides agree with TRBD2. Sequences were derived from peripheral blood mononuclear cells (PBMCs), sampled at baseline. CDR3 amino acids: CATSTGTRADEQYF. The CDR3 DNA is TGTGCCACCAGCACAGGGACTAGGGCAGACGAGCAGTACTTC.